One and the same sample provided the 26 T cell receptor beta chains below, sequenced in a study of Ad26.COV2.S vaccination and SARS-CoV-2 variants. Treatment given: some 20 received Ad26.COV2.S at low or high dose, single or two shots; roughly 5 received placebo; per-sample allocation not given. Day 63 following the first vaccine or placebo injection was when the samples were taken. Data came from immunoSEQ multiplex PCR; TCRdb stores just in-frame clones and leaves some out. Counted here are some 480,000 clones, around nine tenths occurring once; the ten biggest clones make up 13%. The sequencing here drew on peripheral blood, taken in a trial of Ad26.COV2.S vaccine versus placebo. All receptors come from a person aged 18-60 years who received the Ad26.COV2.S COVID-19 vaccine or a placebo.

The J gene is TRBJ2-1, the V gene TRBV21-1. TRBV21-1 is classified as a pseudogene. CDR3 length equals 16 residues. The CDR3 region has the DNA TGTGCCAGCAGCGCGATGACCAGCCCCCCTAACAATGAGCAGTTCTTC. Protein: CASSAMTSPPNNEQFF.

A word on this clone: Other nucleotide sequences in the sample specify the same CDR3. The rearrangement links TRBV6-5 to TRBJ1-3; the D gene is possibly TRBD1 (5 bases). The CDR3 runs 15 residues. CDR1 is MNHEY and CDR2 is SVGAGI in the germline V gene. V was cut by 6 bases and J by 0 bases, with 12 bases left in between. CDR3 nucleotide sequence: TGTGCCAGCAGCTTGACAGTTACCTCTGGAAACACCATATATTTT. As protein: CASSLTVTSGNTIYF.

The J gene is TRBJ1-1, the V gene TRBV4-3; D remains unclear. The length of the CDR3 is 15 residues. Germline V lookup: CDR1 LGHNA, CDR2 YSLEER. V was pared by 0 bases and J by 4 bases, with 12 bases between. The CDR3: CASSQDLGRTTEAFF. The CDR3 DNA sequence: TGCGCCAGCAGCCAAGATCTTGGGCGAACCACTGAAGCTTTCTTT.

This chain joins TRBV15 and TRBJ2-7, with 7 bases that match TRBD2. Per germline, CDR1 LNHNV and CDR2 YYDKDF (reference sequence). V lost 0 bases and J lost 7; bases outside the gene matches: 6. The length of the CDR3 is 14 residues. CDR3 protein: CATSREGGEVEQYF. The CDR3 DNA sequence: TGTGCCACCAGCAGAGAGGGAGGGGAGGTTGAGCAGTACTTC.

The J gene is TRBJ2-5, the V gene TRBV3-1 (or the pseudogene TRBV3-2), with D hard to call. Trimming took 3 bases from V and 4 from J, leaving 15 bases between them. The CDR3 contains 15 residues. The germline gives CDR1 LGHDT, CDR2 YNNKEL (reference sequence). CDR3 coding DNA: TGTGCCAGCAGCCATCCAAAGGGATGGGGAGAGACCCAGTACTTC. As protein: CASSHPKGWGETQYF.

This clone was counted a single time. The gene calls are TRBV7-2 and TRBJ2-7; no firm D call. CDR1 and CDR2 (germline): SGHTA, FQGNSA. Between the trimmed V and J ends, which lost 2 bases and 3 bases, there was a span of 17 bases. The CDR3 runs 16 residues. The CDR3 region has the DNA TGTGCCAGCAGCTTAAATTTCGGCGGAATTCACTACGAGCAGTACTTC. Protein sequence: CASSLNFGGIHYEQYF. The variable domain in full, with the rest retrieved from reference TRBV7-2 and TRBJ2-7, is GAGVSQSPSNKVTEKGKDVELRCDPISGHTALYWYRQSLGQGLEFLIYFQGNSAPDKSGLPSDRFSAERTGGSVSTLTIQRTQQEDSAVYLCASSLNFGGIHYEQYFGPGTRLTVT.

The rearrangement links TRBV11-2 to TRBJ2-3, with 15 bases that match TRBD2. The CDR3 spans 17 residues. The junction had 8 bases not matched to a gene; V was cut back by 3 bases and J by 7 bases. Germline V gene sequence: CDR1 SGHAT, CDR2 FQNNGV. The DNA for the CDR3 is TGTGCCAGCAGCTTGGGCCCGGGACTAGCGGGAGGATATACGCAGTATTTT. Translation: CASSLGPGLAGGYTQYF.

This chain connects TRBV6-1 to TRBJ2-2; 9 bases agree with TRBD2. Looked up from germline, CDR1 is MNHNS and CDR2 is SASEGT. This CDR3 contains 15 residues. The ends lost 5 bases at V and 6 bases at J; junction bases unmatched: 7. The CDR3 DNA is TGTGCCAGCAGTCCCCTAGCGGGAAGTTCCGGGGAGCTGTTTTTT. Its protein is CASSPLAGSSGELFF.

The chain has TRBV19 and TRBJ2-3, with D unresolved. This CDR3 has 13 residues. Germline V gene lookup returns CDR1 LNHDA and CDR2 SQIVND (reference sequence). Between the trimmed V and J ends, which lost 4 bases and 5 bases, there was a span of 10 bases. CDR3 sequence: CASSTPFIDTQYF. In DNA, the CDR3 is TGTGCCAGTAGTACCCCATTCATAGATACGCAGTATTTT.

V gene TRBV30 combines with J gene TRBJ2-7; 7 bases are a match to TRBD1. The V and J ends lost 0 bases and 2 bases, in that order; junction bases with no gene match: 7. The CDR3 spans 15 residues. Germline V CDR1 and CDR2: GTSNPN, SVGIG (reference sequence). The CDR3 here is CAWSVPYRGTYEQYF. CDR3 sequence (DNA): TGTGCCTGGAGTGTACCTTACAGGGGCACCTACGAGCAGTACTTC.

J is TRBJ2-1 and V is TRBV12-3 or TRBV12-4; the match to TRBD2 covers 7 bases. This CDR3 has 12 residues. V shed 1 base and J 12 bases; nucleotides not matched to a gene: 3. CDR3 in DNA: TGTGCCAGCAGTTTAGATCCTAGCGGGCAGTTCTTC. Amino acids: CASSLDPSGQFF.

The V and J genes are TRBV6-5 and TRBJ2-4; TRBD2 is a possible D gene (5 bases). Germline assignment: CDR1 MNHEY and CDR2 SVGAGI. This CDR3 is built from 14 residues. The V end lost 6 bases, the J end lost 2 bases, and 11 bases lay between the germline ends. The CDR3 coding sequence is TGTGCCAGCAGCATCGGGGTGACCAAAAACATTCAGTACTTC. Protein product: CASSIGVTKNIQYF.

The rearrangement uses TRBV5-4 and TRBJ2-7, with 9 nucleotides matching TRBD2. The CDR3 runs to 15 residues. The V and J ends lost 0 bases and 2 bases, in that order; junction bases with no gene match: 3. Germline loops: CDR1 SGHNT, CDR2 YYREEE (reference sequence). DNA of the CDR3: TGTGCCAGCAGCTTGGGGGCTAGCGGGACCTACGAGCAGTACTTC. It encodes CASSLGASGTYEQYF.

In DNA form, the CDR3 reads TGTGCCAGCAGTTTAACCGGGGCACGGACACCGGATGGGGAGCTGTTTTTT. This encodes CASSLTGARTPDGELFF. This chain connects TRBV27 to TRBJ2-2; D could derive from TRBD1 or TRBD2 (5 bases each). Germline values: CDR1 MNHEY, CDR2 SMNVEV (reference sequence). The CDR3 spans 17 residues. Trimming left V 2 bases short and J 8 bases short, with 21 bases between.

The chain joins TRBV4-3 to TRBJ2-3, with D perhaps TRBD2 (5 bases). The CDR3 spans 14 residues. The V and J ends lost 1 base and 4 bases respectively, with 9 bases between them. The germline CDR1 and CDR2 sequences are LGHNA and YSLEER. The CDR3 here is CASSQAPGSDTQYF. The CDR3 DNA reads TGCGCCAGCAGCCAAGCACCGGGGTCAGATACGCAGTATTTT.

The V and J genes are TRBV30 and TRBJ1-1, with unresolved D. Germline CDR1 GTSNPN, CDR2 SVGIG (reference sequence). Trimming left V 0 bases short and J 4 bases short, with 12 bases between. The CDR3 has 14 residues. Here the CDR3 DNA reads TGTGCCTGGAGTGTGGGAAGGGCTGGCACTGAAGCTTTCTTT. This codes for CAWSVGRAGTEAFF.

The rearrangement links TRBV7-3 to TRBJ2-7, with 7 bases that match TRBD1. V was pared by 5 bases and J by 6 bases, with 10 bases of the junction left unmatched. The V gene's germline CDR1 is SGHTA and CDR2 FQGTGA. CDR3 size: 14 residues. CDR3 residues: CASSRDSGFVEQYF. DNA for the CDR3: TGTGCCAGCAGCCGGGACAGTGGGTTTGTCGAGCAGTACTTC.

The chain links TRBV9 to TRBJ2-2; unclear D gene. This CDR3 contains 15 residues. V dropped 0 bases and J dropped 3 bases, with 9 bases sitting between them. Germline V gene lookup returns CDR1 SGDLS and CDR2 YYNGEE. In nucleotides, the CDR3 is TGTGCCAGCAGCGTAGGCAGGTTCGACACCGGGGAGCTGTTTTTT. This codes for CASSVGRFDTGELFF.

CDR3 nucleotides: TGTGCCAGCCAGACAGTAGGAACTGAAGCTTTCTTT. Protein sequence: CASQTVGTEAFF. This chain connects TRBV28 to TRBJ1-1; D might be TRBD1 (5 bases). Germline V lookup: CDR1 MDHEN, CDR2 SYDVKM. This CDR3 has 12 residues. With 8 bases removed from V and 5 bases from J, the gap between germline ends came to 12 bases.

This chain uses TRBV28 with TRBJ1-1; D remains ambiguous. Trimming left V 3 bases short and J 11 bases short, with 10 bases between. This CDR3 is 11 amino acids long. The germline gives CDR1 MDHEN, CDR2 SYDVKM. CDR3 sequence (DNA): TGTGCCAGCAGTTTGAGAGGCTTGGCTTTCTTT. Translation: CASSLRGLAFF. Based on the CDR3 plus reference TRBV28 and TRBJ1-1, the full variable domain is DVKVTQSSRYLVKRTGEKVFLECVQDMDHENMFWYRQDPGLGLRLIYFSYDVKMKEKGDIPEGYSVSREKKERFSLILESASTNQTSMYLCASSLRGLAFFGQGTRLTVV.

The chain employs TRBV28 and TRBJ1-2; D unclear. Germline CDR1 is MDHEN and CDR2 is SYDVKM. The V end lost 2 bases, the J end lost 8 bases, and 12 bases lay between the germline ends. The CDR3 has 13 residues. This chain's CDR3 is CASSLDSFGGYTF. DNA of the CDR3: TGTGCCAGCAGTTTAGACTCGTTTGGCGGCTACACCTTC.

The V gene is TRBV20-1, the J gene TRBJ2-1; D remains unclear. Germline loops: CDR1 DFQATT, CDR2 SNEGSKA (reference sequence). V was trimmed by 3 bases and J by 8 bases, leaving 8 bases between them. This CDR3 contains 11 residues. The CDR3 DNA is TGCAGTGCTAGTAAAGTGGATGAGCAGTTCTTC. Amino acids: CSASKVDEQFF.

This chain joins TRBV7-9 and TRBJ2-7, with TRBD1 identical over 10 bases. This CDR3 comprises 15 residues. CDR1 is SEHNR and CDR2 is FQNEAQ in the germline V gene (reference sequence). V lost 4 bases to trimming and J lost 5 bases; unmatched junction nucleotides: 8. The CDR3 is CASSSDRDRGHEQYF. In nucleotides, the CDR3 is TGTGCCAGCAGCTCGGACCGGGACAGGGGCCACGAGCAGTACTTC. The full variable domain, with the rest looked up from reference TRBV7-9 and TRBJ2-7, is DTGVSQNPRHKITKRGQNVTFRCDPISEHNRLYWYRQTLGQGPEFLTYFQNEAQLEKSRLLSDRFSAERPKGSFSTLEIQRTEQGDSAMYLCASSSDRDRGHEQYFGPGTRLTVT.

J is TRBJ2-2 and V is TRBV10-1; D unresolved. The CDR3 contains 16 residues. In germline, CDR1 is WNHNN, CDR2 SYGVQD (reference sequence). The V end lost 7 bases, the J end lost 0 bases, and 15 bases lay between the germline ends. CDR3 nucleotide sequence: TGCGCCAGCAAGGTCGGCCACGTCCCGAACACCGGGGAGCTGTTTTTT. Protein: CASKVGHVPNTGELFF.

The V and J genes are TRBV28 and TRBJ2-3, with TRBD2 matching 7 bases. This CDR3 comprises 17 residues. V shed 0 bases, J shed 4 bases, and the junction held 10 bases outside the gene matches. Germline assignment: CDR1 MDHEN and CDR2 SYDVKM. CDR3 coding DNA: TGTGCCAGCAGTTTATGGGGTAGGCGGGAGAGCGCAGATACGCAGTATTTT. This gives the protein CASSLWGRRESADTQYF.

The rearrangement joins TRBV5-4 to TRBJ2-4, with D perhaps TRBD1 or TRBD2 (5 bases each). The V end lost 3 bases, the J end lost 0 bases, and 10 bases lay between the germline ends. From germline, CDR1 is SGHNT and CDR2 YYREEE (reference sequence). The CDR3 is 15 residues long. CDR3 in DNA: TGTGCCAGCAGCTCGGGACCCTTAGCCAAAAACATTCAGTACTTC. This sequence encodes CASSSGPLAKNIQYF.